Included here is one T cell receptor beta chain sequence, with context. Its antigen is undetermined. This sample is part of a study of cytomegalovirus exposure and HLA in healthy donors. Findings and caveats of the study: Some TCR beta chains (about 180 of them) were listed as cytomegalovirus-associated. TCR beta sequences reportedly predicted most subjects' HLA-A and HLA-B alleles accurately.

60 Vbeta and 13 Jbeta primers were used in PCR. The repertoire was sequenced with immunoSEQ multiplex PCR; TCRdb's copy has only in-frame clones and lacks some. There are around 110,000 clones in the sample; 60% to 75% occur only once, and 2.5% to 3.5% lies in the top ten. CDR1 is SGHNT and CDR2 is YYREEE in the germline V gene (reference sequence). This CDR3 spans 13 amino acids. Trimming took 2 bases from V and 1 from J, leaving 7 bases between them. The sequence was collected from a male donor in good health and CMV-seropositive. Sample: PBMCs. The chain combines TRBV5-4 with TRBJ2-7, with D unresolved. The CDR3 protein is CASSFQASYEQYF. CDR3 nucleotide sequence: TGTGCCAGCAGCTTTCAAGCATCCTACGAGCAGTACTTC.